The rows below give T cell receptor beta chains drawn from one sample of a study of blood T cell repertoires in COVID-19. TCRdb keeps only in-frame clones here, not all; method: immunoSEQ multiplex PCR. The table records over 200,000 clones, about 90% of them present only once. The sequenced sample was PBMCs or T cells enriched from blood (not recorded which). The receptor source for this set is a woman between 50 and 59 years old in a cohort exposed to, infected with or recovered from COVID-19 (not recorded which). CDR3s include the opening cysteine and the closing phenylalanine or tryptophan. Fields, in order: V gene, CDR3 length, D gene, clone size, J gene, CDR3 DNA, CDR3 protein. D genes are given only for firm matches. Expanded clones get a size class; other rows say once, few or many, or leave the size out.

>TRBV25-1|14|NA|NA|TRBJ2-5
TGTGCCAGCAACCGCCGGGGGTACCAAGAGACCCAGTACTTC
CASNRRGYQETQYF
>TRBV27|15|TRBD2|NA|TRBJ2-7
TGTGCCAGCAGTCCGTGGGGACTAGCGGGAGACGAGCAGTACTTC
CASSPWGLAGDEQYF
>TRBV7-8|12|NA|NA|TRBJ1-5
TGTGCCAGCAGCTCGCGGGTGGTGCCCCAGCATTTT
CASSSRVVPQHF
>TRBV5-1|13|TRBD1|NA|TRBJ1-5
TGCGCCAGGGGACAGGGGGAATGTCAGCCCCAGCATTTT
CARGQGECQPQHF
>TRBV9|15|TRBD1|NA|TRBJ1-4
TGTGCCAGCAGCGTAGTAGGGGACAGGGGAGAGAAACTGTTTTTT
CASSVVGDRGEKLFF
>TRBV2|12|NA|NA|TRBJ2-1
TGTGCCAGCAGTGAATGGGGCGGTGAGCAGTTCTTC
CASSEWGGEQFF
>TRBV7-9|15|TRBD1|NA|TRBJ2-2
TGTGCCAGCAGCTTAGGGACAGGGGTTGCCGGGGAGCTGTTTTTT
CASSLGTGVAGELFF
>TRBV19|16|TRBD2|NA|TRBJ2-2
TGTGCCAGTAGACTAGCGGGGGCCACGAACACCGGGGAGCTGTTTTTT
CASRLAGATNTGELFF
>TRBV25-1|13|NA|NA|TRBJ2-1
TGTGCCAGCATGGATGGGGGGAACAATGAGCAGTTCTTC
CASMDGGNNEQFF
>TRBV7-8|19|TRBD1|NA|TRBJ2-6
TGTGCCAGCAGCCTAGGATGGGGGCAGGGGGCATCTGGGGCCAACGTCCTGACTTTC
CASSLGWGQGASGANVLTF
>TRBV19|14|NA|NA|TRBJ1-3
TGTGCCAGTAGTACTGGGAGCTCTGGAAACACCATATATTTT
CASSTGSSGNTIYF
>TRBV28|14|NA|NA|TRBJ1-1
TGTGCCAGCAGTTTATCGATGGGCATCACTGAAGCTTTCTTT
CASSLSMGITEAFF
>TRBV10-3|13|NA|NA|TRBJ1-2
TGTGCCATCAGCCAGGGGATAATGTATGGCTACACCTTC
CAISQGIMYGYTF
>TRBV27|14|NA|NA|TRBJ2-5
TGTGCCAGCAGTCAAGGGGCGGGAAGGGAGACCCAGTACTTC
CASSQGAGRETQYF
>TRBV19|13|NA|few|TRBJ2-3
TGTGCTCGGCCGGGAGATAGCACAGATACGCAGTATTTT
CARPGDSTDTQYF
>TRBV5-4|15|TRBD2|NA|TRBJ2-1
TGTGCCAGCAGCTTGGCAACTAGCGGGGGGGCCGAGCAGTTCTTC
CASSLATSGGAEQFF
>TRBV6-2/TRBV6-3|15|TRBD1|NA|TRBJ1-2
TGTGCCAGCAGTTACCCGGACAGGGGGCGTAATGGCTACACCTTC
CASSYPDRGRNGYTF
>TRBV19|15|NA|NA|TRBJ1-1
TGTGCCAGTTCTTTTCGAGGAGGGGTTGGCACTGAAGCTTTCTTT
CASSFRGGVGTEAFF
>TRBV9|18|TRBD1|NA|TRBJ1-2
TGTGCCAGCAGCCCCGTCGGGACAGGGTTAATGTCGAACTATGGCTACACCTTC
CASSPVGTGLMSNYGYTF
>TRBV7-3|20|TRBD2|NA|TRBJ2-5
TGTGCCAGCAGCTTATTGGGAAATCCAGGACTAGCACTGGGGGGAGAGACCCAGTACTTC
CASSLLGNPGLALGGETQYF
>TRBV6-5|16|NA|NA|TRBJ1-4
TGTGCCAGCAGTTACGCCACCGGGGGGCGGAAGGAAAAACTGTTTTTT
CASSYATGGRKEKLFF
>TRBV7-8|15|TRBD1|NA|TRBJ1-2
TGTGCCAGCAGCCCGCTGGCCGAGGCAGGGGGGGGCTACACCTTC
CASSPLAEAGGGYTF
>TRBV2|13|NA|NA|TRBJ1-2
TGTGCCAGCACAGGGAAGCTTAGCTATGGCTACACCTTC
CASTGKLSYGYTF
>TRBV18|18|TRBD1|NA|TRBJ1-2
TGTGCCAGCTCCCCAATTTTACGGGACAGGGCATCTAACTATGGCTACACCTTC
CASSPILRDRASNYGYTF
>TRBV7-9|16|NA|NA|TRBJ1-4
TGTGCCAGCAGCTTAGTATTCGGGGGTTCTAATGAAAAACTGTTTTTT
CASSLVFGGSNEKLFF
>TRBV7-2|12|NA|NA|TRBJ1-1
TGTGCCAGCAGCCTAGGTGGTAGCGAAGCTTTCTTT
CASSLGGSEAFF
>TRBV18|15|TRBD1|once|TRBJ1-4
TGTGCCAGCTCACCAGACAGGGGAACTAATGAAAAACTGTTTTTT
CASSPDRGTNEKLFF
>TRBV9|14|NA|once|TRBJ2-4
TGTGCCAGCAGCGTAGATCAGGACAGATTCATTCAGTACTTC
CASSVDQDRFIQYF
>TRBV4-2|14|TRBD2|NA|TRBJ2-5
TGTGCCAGCAGCCCCGGGACTAGCGATGAGACCCAGTACTTC
CASSPGTSDETQYF
>TRBV6-6|14|TRBD1|NA|TRBJ1-2
TGTGCCAGCAGTACTGGACAGGGGTACTATGGCTACACCTTC
CASSTGQGYYGYTF
>TRBV4-3|16|TRBD2|NA|TRBJ2-1
TGCGCCAGCAGCCCTCAGACTAGCGGGGGATACAATGAGCAGTTCTTC
CASSPQTSGGYNEQFF
>TRBV18|15|NA|NA|TRBJ2-1
TGTGCCAGCTCACCCCAGGGGGGACCGAAGAATGAGCAGTTCTTC
CASSPQGGPKNEQFF
>TRBV3-1/TRBV3-2|15|NA|NA|TRBJ1-1
TGTGCCAGCAGCAAACTCAGGGGTCGTGGCACTGAAGCTTTCTTT
CASSKLRGRGTEAFF
>TRBV5-4|13|NA|NA|TRBJ1-1
TGTGCCAGCAGCTCGGACTGGAACACTGAAGCTTTCTTT
CASSSDWNTEAFF
>TRBV4-3|15|NA|NA|TRBJ1-1
TGCGCCAGCAGCCAAGAGCCAAGGGGGAGGGCTGAAGCTTTCTTT
CASSQEPRGRAEAFF
>TRBV29-1|14|NA|NA|TRBJ1-2
TGCAGCGTTGTAGCTCAGCGTGGTGGCTATGGCTACACCTTC
CSVVAQRGGYGYTF
>TRBV6-5|14|NA|NA|TRBJ1-5
TGTGCCGGGAGCGGCGGATATAGCAATCAGCCCCAGCATTTT
CAGSGGYSNQPQHF
>TRBV7-9|13|NA|NA|TRBJ1-1
TGTGCCAGCAGCCTTGGACAGAACACTGAAGCTTTCTTT
CASSLGQNTEAFF
>TRBV9|16|TRBD1|NA|TRBJ2-2
TGTGCCAGCAGCCAAAGAGGGGGCCCGAACACCGGGGAGCTGTTTTTT
CASSQRGGPNTGELFF
>TRBV13|15|TRBD1|NA|TRBJ2-7
TGTGCCAGCAGCCCGGTACAGGGGTCAGGCTACGAGCAGTACTTC
CASSPVQGSGYEQYF
>TRBV18|17|NA|once|TRBJ1-6
TGTGCCAGCTCACCACCGGTGGGGAGCTCCTATAATTCACCCCTCCACTTT
CASSPPVGSSYNSPLHF
>TRBV9|16|TRBD1|once|TRBJ1-3
TGTGCCAGCAGCGTGGGACAGGCCTACTCTGGAAACACCATATATTTT
CASSVGQAYSGNTIYF
>TRBV11-2|11|NA|once|TRBJ2-7
TGTGCCAGCAGCTCTTACTACGAGCAGTACTTC
CASSSYYEQYF
>TRBV6-5|12|NA|NA|TRBJ2-3
TGTGCCAGCGACAGGAATAGCGATACGCAGTATTTT
CASDRNSDTQYF
>TRBV9|15|NA|NA|TRBJ2-3
TGTGCCAGCAGCGTAGGCCCCCTGGGCGCAGATACGCAGTATTTT
CASSVGPLGADTQYF
>TRBV4-1|13|NA|NA|TRBJ2-7
TGCGCCAGCAGCCAAGATCTCGGCTACGAGCAGTACTTC
CASSQDLGYEQYF
>TRBV5-1|14|TRBD1|few|TRBJ1-4
TGCGCCAGCACCACAGGACAGGGCGGTGAAAAACTGTTTTTT
CASTTGQGGEKLFF
>TRBV11-3|14|NA|NA|TRBJ2-1
TGTGCCAGCAGCCAATCGGACACCTACAATGAGCAGTTCTTC
CASSQSDTYNEQFF
>TRBV28|14|NA|NA|TRBJ1-3
TGTGCCAGCAGTTCGGGATGGTCCGGAAACACCATATATTTT
CASSSGWSGNTIYF
>TRBV5-6|11|NA|NA|TRBJ2-5
TGTGCCAGCAGCACCGGGGGGACCCAGTACTTC
CASSTGGTQYF
>TRBV23-1|22|NA|NA|TRBJ1-2
TGCGCCAGCAGTCAATCAAGATCCCGGGACAAGGGCCCGGATCCAACTAACTATGGCTACACCTTC
CASSQSRSRDKGPDPTNYGYTF
>TRBV29-1|12|NA|NA|TRBJ1-1
TGCAGCGGGGGACACACGAACACTGAAGCTTTCTTT
CSGGHTNTEAFF